This entry features one T cell receptor (beta chain) sequence. Its antigen is unidentified. The data were obtained in a study of cytomegalovirus exposure and HLA in healthy donors. About the research overall: A preliminary data release comprised approximately 85 million unique TCRs obtained from HLA-typed donors.

It was with 60 Vbeta and 13 Jbeta primers that the PCR ran. Here immunoSEQ multiplex PCR was the method, and the copy in TCRdb shows in-frame clones only, minus some. The repertoire holds 100,000 to 120,000 clones, with 83% as singletons. Study-level findings and limits: CMV serostatus alone was available as immune exposure information. Presence/absence analyses assumed roughly uniform sequencing depth across donors. Further analysis was carried out later, and it showed several of the most significant clusters appearing linked to common viral pathogens.

Germline V gene lookup returns CDR1 SGHVS and CDR2 FQNEAQ. The CDR3 sequence is 15 residues long. J was trimmed by 6 bases and V by 2 bases; bases with no gene match: 4. The receptor was isolated from a man between 18 and 35 years old in good health and CMV-seronegative. The sample comprised PBMCs. V usage is TRBV7-8 and J usage is TRBJ2-3; 11 positions match TRBD2. The CDR3 here is CASSLSSGRTDTQYF. The CDR3 DNA reads TGTGCCAGCAGCTTATCTAGCGGGAGGACGGATACGCAGTATTTT. Filled out from reference TRBV7-8 and TRBJ2-3, the complete variable domain reads GAGVSQSPRYKVAKRGQDVALRCDPISGHVSLFWYQQALGQGPEFLTYFQNEAQLDKSGLPSDRFFAERPEGSVSTLKIQRTQQEDSAVYLCASSLSSGRTDTQYFGPGTRLTVL.